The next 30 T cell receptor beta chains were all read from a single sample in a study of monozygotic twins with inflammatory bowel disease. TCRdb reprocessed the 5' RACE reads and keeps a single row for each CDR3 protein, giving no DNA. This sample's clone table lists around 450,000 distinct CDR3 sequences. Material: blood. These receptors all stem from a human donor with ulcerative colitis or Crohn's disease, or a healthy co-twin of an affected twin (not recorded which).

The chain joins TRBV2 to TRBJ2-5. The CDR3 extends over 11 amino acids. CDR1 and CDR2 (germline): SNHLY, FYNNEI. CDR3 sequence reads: CASLQWETQYF.

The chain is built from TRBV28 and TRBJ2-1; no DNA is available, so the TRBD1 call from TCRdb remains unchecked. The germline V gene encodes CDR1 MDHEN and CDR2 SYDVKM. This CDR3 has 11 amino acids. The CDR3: CASSQTFGKFF.

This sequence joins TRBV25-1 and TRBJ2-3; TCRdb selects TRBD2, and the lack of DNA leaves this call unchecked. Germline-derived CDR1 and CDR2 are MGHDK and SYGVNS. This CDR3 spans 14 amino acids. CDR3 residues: CASSGENRADTQYF.

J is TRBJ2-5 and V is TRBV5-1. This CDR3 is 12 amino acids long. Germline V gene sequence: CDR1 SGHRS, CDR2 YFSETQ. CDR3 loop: CASSMDLETQYF. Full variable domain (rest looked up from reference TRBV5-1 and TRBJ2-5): KAGVTQTPRYLIKTRGQQVTLSCSPISGHRSVSWYQQTPGQGLQFLFEYFSETQRNKGNFPGRFSGRQFSNSRSEMNVSTLELGDSALYLCASSMDLETQYFGPGTRLLVL.

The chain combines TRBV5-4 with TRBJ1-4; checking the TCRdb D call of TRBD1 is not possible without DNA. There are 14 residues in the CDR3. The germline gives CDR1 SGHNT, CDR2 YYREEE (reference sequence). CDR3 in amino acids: CASTEDRVREKLFF.

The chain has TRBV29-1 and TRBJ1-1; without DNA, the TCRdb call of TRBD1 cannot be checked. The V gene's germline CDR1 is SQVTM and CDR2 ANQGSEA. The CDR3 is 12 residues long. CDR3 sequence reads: CSGAGGRTEAFF. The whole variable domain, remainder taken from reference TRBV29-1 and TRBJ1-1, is SAVISQKPSRDICQRGTSLTIQCQVDSQVTMMFWYRQQPGQSLTLIATANQGSEATYESGFVIDKFPISRPNLTFSTLTVSNMSPEDSSIYLCSGAGGRTEAFFGQGTRLTVV.

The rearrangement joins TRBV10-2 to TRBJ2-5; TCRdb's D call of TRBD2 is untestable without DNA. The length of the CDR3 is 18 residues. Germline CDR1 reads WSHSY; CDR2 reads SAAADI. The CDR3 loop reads CASSGLAGPYQREETQYF.

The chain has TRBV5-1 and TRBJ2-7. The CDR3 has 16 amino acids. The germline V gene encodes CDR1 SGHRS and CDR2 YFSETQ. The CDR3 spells CASSLARLSSSYEQYF.

CDR3 sequence reads: CAWSVRGAEAFF. V is TRBV30 and J is TRBJ1-1; TCRdb gives TRBD1 as the D gene, but with no DNA this cannot be confirmed. The CDR3 sequence is 12 residues long. The germline V gene encodes CDR1 GTSNPN and CDR2 SVGIG (reference sequence).

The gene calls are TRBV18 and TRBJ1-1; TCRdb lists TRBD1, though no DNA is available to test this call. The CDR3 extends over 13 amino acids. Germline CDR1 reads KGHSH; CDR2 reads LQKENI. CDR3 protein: CASSPNTGTEAFF.

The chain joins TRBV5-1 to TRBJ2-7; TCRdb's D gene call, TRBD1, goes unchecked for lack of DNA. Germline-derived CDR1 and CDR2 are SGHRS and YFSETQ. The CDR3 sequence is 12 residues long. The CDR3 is CASSEGVGTGDF.

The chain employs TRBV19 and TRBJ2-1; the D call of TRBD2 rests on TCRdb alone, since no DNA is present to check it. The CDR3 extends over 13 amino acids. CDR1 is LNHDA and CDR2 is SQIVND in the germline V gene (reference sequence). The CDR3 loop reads CASSSMWYNEQFF.

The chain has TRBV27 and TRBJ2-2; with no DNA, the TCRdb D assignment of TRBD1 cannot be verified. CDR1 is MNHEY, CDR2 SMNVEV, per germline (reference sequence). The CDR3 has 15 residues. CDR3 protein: CASSFGGGPTGELFF.

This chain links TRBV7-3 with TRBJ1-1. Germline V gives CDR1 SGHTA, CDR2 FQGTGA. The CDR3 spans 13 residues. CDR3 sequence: CASGLGPNTEAFF.

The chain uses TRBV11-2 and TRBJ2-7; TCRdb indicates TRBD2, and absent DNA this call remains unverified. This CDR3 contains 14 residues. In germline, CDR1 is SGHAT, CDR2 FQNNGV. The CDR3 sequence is CASSPGLAGGEQYF. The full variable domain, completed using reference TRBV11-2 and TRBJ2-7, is EAGVAQSPRYKIIEKRQSVAFWCNPISGHATLYWYQQILGQGPKLLIQFQNNGVVDDSQLPKDRFSAERLKGVDSTLKIQPAKLEDSAVYLCASSPGLAGGEQYFGPGTRLTVT.

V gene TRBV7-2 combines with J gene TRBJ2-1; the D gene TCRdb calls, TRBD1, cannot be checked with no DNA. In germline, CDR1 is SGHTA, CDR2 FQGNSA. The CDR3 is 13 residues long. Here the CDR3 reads CASSLEGENEQFF. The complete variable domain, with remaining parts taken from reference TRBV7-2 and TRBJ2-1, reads GAGVSQSPSNKVTEKGKDVELRCDPISGHTALYWYRQSLGQGLEFLIYFQGNSAPDKSGLPSDRFSAERTGGSVSTLTIQRTQQEDSAVYLCASSLEGENEQFFGPGTRLTVL.

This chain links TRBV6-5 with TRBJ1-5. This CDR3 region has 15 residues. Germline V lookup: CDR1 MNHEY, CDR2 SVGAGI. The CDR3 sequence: CASSYEVSGNQPQHF.

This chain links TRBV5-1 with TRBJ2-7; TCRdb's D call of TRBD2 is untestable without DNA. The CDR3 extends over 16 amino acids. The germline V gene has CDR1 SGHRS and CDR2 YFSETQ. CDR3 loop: CASSLSGGLSPYEQYF.

CDR3 residues: CSARGTENTEAFF. J is TRBJ1-1 and V is TRBV20-1. Germline V gene data show CDR1 as DFQATT and CDR2 as SNEGSKA (reference sequence). The CDR3 spans 13 residues.

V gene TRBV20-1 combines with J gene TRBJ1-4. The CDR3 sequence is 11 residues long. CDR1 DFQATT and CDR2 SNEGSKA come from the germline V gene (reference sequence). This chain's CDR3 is CSAREFKKLFF.

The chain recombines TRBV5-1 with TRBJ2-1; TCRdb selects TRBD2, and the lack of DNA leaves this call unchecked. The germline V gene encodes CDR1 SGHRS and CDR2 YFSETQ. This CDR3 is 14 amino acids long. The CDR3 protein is CASSRLADYNEQFF.

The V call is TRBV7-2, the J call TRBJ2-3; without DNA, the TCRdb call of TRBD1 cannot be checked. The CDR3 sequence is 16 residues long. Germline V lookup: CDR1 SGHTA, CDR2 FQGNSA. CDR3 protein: CASSLKSGPPTDTQYF.

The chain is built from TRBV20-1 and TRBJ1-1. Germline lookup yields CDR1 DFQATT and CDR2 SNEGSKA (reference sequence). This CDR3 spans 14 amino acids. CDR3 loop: CSASLVASNTEAFF.

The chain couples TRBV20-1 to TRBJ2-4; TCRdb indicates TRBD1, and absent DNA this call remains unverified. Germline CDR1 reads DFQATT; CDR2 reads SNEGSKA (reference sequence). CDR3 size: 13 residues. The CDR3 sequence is CSAKPGAKNIQYF.

This CDR3 reads CASSSQGAGGEQFF. V is TRBV27 and J is TRBJ2-1; TCRdb lists TRBD1, though no DNA is available to test this call. The CDR3 length is 14 residues. Germline V gives CDR1 MNHEY, CDR2 SMNVEV (reference sequence).

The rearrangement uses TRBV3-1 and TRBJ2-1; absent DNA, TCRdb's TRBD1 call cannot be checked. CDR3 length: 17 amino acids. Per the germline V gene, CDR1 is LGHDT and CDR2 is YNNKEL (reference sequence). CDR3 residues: CASSQPTGTGGRGEQFF.

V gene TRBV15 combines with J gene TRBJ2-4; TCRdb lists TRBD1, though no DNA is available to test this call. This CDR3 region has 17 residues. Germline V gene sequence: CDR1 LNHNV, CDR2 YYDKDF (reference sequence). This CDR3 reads CATSRGGGALGKNIQYF.

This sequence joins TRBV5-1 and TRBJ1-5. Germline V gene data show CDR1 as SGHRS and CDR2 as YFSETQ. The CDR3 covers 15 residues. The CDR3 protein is CASSLWGASNQPQHF. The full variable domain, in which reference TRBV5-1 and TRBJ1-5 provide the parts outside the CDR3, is KAGVTQTPRYLIKTRGQQVTLSCSPISGHRSVSWYQQTPGQGLQFLFEYFSETQRNKGNFPGRFSGRQFSNSRSEMNVSTLELGDSALYLCASSLWGASNQPQHFGDGTRLSIL.

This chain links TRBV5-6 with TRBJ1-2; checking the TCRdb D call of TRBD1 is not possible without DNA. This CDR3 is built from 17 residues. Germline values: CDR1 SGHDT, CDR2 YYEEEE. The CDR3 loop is CASSWGDRGREVYGYTF.

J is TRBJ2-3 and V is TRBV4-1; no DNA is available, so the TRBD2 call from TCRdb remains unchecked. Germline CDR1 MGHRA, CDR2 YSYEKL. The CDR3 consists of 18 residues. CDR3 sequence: CASSRRLAGGPGADTQYF.